The following is a T cell receptor (beta chain) sequence with its context. Its antigen is still unknown. No base qualities exist here, and no much larger clone lies one base off it. Participants were included only if at least one PBMC sample before ART initiation and at least two post-ART samples were available. All participants with HIV were treated in the United States of America. Before DNA extraction, cryopreserved samples of about 1-10 million PBMC were thawed and washed. At the time of the earliest PBMC sample for each participant with HIV, ages ranged from roughly 20 to 60 years. Per participant, PBMC samples came from 1-4 timepoints prior to ART initiation and 2-8 timepoints following ART initiation, for a median of 7 samples. For every participant, serial HIV viral load, CD4+ T-cell count, ART history and demographic data were obtained. Genomic DNA was extracted from unsorted PBMC with a Qiagen kit on a QIAcube, with processing performed in batches of 12 samples.

This entry comes from a study of long-term antiretroviral therapy in people with HIV (dated by TCRdb to between 2021 and 2023). Background on the whole study: The earliest samples were collected roughly a decade before the 2015 WHO recommendation for immediate ART, at a time when ART was usually postponed until CD4 counts fell. This retrospective serial study examined whether starting ART and sustained HIV suppression were associated with changes in the composition and diversity of the TRB repertoire in peripheral blood. From 25 to 30 adults with confirmed HIV infection, the cohort provided fewer than 200 cryopreserved PBMC samples, gathered serially across a mean of about six years (range 1-12). Among the 30 or so participants with HIV, ten to eleven were female. No cross-contamination during QIAcube processing turned up in test extractions that ran a monoclonal T-cell line alongside 30 to 35 polyclonal samples. General findings and caveats noted by the study authors: Expanded TRB clones identified before ART initiation dominated the repertoire across all time points, though the dominance fluctuated and decreased in many PLHIV after ART. Because pre-ART samples had limited cell numbers, profiling was done on unsorted PBMC rather than on sorted CD4+ and CD8+ T cells. Samples dated from the mid-2000s to the late 2010s, and the ART regimens used may be less effective than current ones. ART initiation was associated with a significant increase in TRB diversity, but diversity stayed significantly below transplant donor controls even after long-term ART. CDR3 length ranges in HIV repertoires were narrower than in controls, and network structure suggested an antigen-experienced repertoire with only a slight naive shift after ART. Inferences about post-ART repertoire changes are limited because no data were available on ART adherence, viral resistance or therapy changes. Limited PBMC availability meant only the TCR beta chain was sequenced, without alpha chain pairing.

Sequencing of the TRB variable region was done with the immunoSEQ hsTCRB v3.0 assay at survey level resolution. A depth of roughly 35,000-50,000 T-cell genomes per sample was targeted for TRB sequencing. Pooled TRB libraries were sequenced on an Illumina MiSeq with a v3 150-cycle kit. On the study's bioinformatics: Analysis of repertoires was carried out in R inside a reproducible Nextflow workflow spanning QC, data transformation and analysis. LymphoSeq2, an R package for AIRR-Seq data exploration, was used to implement custom analyses. Several samples yielding fewer than 5000 total TRB sequences were excluded, leaving more than 150 analyzed HIV repertoires. Among the 180 to 200 HIV repertoires that were kept, roughly 59 were collected before ART initiation and about 130 were collected after ART initiation. Repertoires were downsampled to 5000 TRB nucleotide sequences, and summary statistics were averaged over 100 downsampling iterations. TRB sequences were retained for analysis only if CDR3 regions of at least seven amino acids were present. Diversity was assessed using a clonality score derived from Shannon entropy and using the Gini coefficient. Repertoire networks linked the top 5000 CDR3 amino acid sequences whenever two sequences differed by an edit distance of one. For TRB CDR3 amino acid sequences, GLIPH2 was used to predict antigen specificity groups and MHC restriction. Known CMV, EBV, HIV or tissue antigen associations were flagged by matching CDR3 amino acid sequences against VDJdb and McPAS-TCR. Pre-ART, post-ART and control groups were compared with Wilcoxon signed-rank tests and Holm-Bonferroni correction. Imported from immuneACCESS, the table was reduced by TCRdb to in-frame sequences with V and J called. These copies leave out some clones; in studies compared against another copy, an unresolved V gene accounts for under half, and the cause of the remainder is not known. Clone size and V and J calls were adopted from that table, with D and trimming inferred from the DNA. Here the sample has about 16,000 clones; over 70% occur a single time. Together, the top ten hold roughly 15% of the sample.

The material was unsorted PBMCs, obtained 1.5 years before starting antiretroviral therapy. The receptor comes from a woman in her forties or fifties with HIV.

The CDR3 corresponds to CASSQEGHPSRVEETQYF. The nucleotide sequence reads TGCGCCAGCAGCCAAGAGGGCCATCCATCCAGGGTGGAAGAGACCCAGTACTTC. This chain is built from TRBV4-1 and TRBJ2-5, and TRBD1 may be the D gene, going by 5 matching bases. V gives up 0 bases and J gives up 3 bases, and the segment between their germline ends measures 20 bases. There are 18 amino acids in the CDR3, from cysteine to phenylalanine inclusive. Of the read, only the CDR3 DNA is kept; its 54 bases are in frame from base 1. The germline V gene yields MGHRA for CDR1 and YSYEKL for CDR2.